This T cell receptor (beta chain) was found in a study of cytomegalovirus exposure and HLA in healthy donors. On this clone itself: Its antigen remains unknown.

Study-wide results and limits: As a later analysis showed, several of the most significant clusters appeared to be linked to common viral pathogens.

In germline, CDR1 is MRHNA, CDR2 SNTAGT. V was pared by 3 bases and J by 0 bases, with 6 bases between. The CDR3 consists of 15 residues. Researchers ran the PCR with 60 Vbeta and 13 Jbeta primers. The data were produced by immunoSEQ multiplex PCR, yet TCRdb's version contains in-frame clones alone and is incomplete. The profile shows some 190,000 clones, approximately 81% of them singletons. The chain joins TRBV6-4 to TRBJ1-6; no clear D. Specimen: PBMCs. The TCR originated in a male donor in good health and CMV-seronegative. CDR3: CASSERVSYNSPLHF. The CDR3 coding sequence is TGTGCCAGCAGTGAGAGAGTCTCCTATAATTCACCCCTCCACTTT.